A single sample is the source of the 32 T cell receptor beta chains below, sequenced in a study of beta chain features in type 1 diabetes. Of the isolated RNA, all was reverse transcribed, and so the sequenced material was expressed TCRB transcripts. Using immunoSEQ multiplex PCR, the repertoire was profiled, and TCRdb retains in-frame clones only, with some absent. The data contain about 180,000 clones, roughly an eighth of them seen just once; the ten biggest clones take up less than 0.7%. The specimen sequenced was central memory CD4+ T cells from blood. The receptors were sampled from a woman aged 18-29 years in good health.

The V and J genes are TRBV6-6 and TRBJ1-1; 7 bases map to TRBD1. The V segment lost 6 bases and the J segment 5 bases; nucleotides outside the gene matches: 12. The germline V gene encodes CDR1 MNHNY and CDR2 SVGAGI (reference sequence). This CDR3 has 15 residues. CDR3 DNA: TGTGCCAGCAGCCTAGACAGGGCTCAGGGGACTGAAGCTTTCTTT. Translation gives CASSLDRAQGTEAFF.

The chain links TRBV28 to TRBJ1-2; D perhaps matches TRBD1 (6 bases). V lost 2 bases and J 8 bases, leaving 15 bases between the germline ends. The CDR3 is made up of 14 amino acids. CDR1 is MDHEN and CDR2 is SYDVKM in the germline V gene. DNA of the CDR3: TGTGCCAGCAGTTTAGACAGGAGGTCAATGGGCTACACCTTC. The encoded protein is CASSLDRRSMGYTF.

This clone was detected a few times. The chain recombines TRBV28 with TRBJ2-7; tentatively, D is TRBD2 (6 bases). Germline loops: CDR1 MDHEN, CDR2 SYDVKM. The CDR3 has 15 residues. The V end was cut by 6 bases, the J end by 2 bases, with 17 bases between. CDR3 DNA sequence: TGTGCCAGCAGCCCTGCGGGGAGGCCTACCTACGAGCAGTACTTC. As protein: CASSPAGRPTYEQYF.

The gene calls are TRBV28 and TRBJ2-5; 7 bases are a match to TRBD2. Trimming cost V 4 bases and J 4 bases; bases outside gene matches: 0. From germline, CDR1 is MDHEN and CDR2 SYDVKM. The CDR3 has 12 residues. CDR3 loop: CASSSGGETQYF. CDR3 sequence (DNA): TGTGCCAGCAGTTCGGGGGGAGAGACCCAGTACTTC. The entire variable domain, with the rest obtained from reference TRBV28 and TRBJ2-5, is as follows: DVKVTQSSRYLVKRTGEKVFLECVQDMDHENMFWYRQDPGLGLRLIYFSYDVKMKEKGDIPEGYSVSREKKERFSLILESASTNQTSMYLCASSSGGETQYFGPGTRLLVL.

The chain couples TRBV7-9 to TRBJ1-5, with D perhaps matching TRBD1 (5 bases). Per the germline V gene, CDR1 is SEHNR and CDR2 is FQNEAQ (reference sequence). V was pared by 5 bases and J by 4 bases, with 15 bases between. The CDR3 loop spans 15 amino acids. In DNA form, the CDR3 reads TGTGCCAGCAGCGGGGGGAGCGAGGGGAATCAGCCCCAGCATTTT. Translation: CASSGGSEGNQPQHF.

The rearrangement uses TRBV10-3 and TRBJ2-1; 7 positions match TRBD2. Germline lookup yields CDR1 ENHRY and CDR2 SYGVKD. Losses at the gene ends were 4 bases for V and 10 bases for J; bases not matched to a gene: 4. The CDR3 is 12 residues long. The CDR3 DNA is TGTGCCATCAGTGTACAGCGGGACGAGCAGTTCTTC. This gives the protein CAISVQRDEQFF.

This clone was found a few times. The V call is TRBV28, the J call TRBJ1-2; 7 bases fit TRBD1. This CDR3 spans 15 amino acids. V dropped 4 bases and J dropped 2; count of bases not matched to a gene: 7. Germline values: CDR1 MDHEN, CDR2 SYDVKM. The CDR3 region is CASSSPPGQNYGYTF. The CDR3 DNA reads TGTGCCAGCAGTTCTCCCCCGGGACAGAACTATGGCTACACCTTC.

The V gene is TRBV4-1, the J gene TRBJ1-4; TRBD1 agrees at 8 bases. Germline V lookup: CDR1 MGHRA, CDR2 YSYEKL. The J segment lost 8 bases and the V segment lost 5 bases, leaving 10 bases of the junction unmatched. The CDR3 consists of 15 residues. For the CDR3, the DNA is TGCGCCAGCAGCTCAATACAGGGGGTCGGCGAAAAACTGTTTTTT. Translating gives CASSSIQGVGEKLFF.

This clone was detected only a few times. The chain links TRBV30 to TRBJ1-4; D perhaps matches TRBD1 (5 bases). CDR1 is GTSNPN, CDR2 SVGIG, per germline (reference sequence). V lost 4 bases, J lost 0 bases, and 12 bases lay in between. The CDR3 spans 15 residues. DNA of the CDR3: TGTGCCTGGACTCACCAGGGATCAACTAATGAAAAACTGTTTTTT. It codes for CAWTHQGSTNEKLFF.

This clone showed up just a few times. This sequence joins TRBV7-9 and TRBJ2-6, with 7 bases fitting TRBD1. The CDR3 loop spans 15 amino acids. The ends lost 5 bases at V and 2 bases at J; junction bases unmatched: 3. CDR1 is SEHNR and CDR2 is FQNEAQ in the germline V gene (reference sequence). Here the CDR3 DNA reads TGTGCCAGCAGCCGGGGACAGACTGGGGCCAACGTCCTGACTTTC. Protein product: CASSRGQTGANVLTF. The variable domain in full, completed from reference TRBV7-9 and TRBJ2-6, reads DTGVSQNPRHKITKRGQNVTFRCDPISEHNRLYWYRQTLGQGPEFLTYFQNEAQLEKSRLLSDRFSAERPKGSFSTLEIQRTEQGDSAMYLCASSRGQTGANVLTFGAGSRLTVL.

The CDR3 protein is CASSSLAGANTGELFF. CDR3 bases: TGTGCCAGCAGCTCACTAGCGGGGGCGAACACCGGGGAGCTGTTTTTT. The chain has TRBV5-4 and TRBJ2-2, with 11 bases identical to TRBD2. Germline V gene sequence: CDR1 SGHNT, CDR2 YYREEE (reference sequence). Trimming at V came to 3 bases and at J to 0 bases, leaving 1 base not matched to a gene. This CDR3 contains 16 residues.

The chain employs TRBV7-6 and TRBJ2-5; 9 positions match TRBD1. The ends lost 4 bases at V and 7 bases at J; junction bases unmatched: 16. The length of the CDR3 is 17 residues. From germline, CDR1 is SGHVS and CDR2 FNYEAQ. CDR3 sequence reads: CASSSGFQTGGEGTQYF. CDR3 nucleotides: TGTGCCAGCAGCTCAGGGTTCCAGACAGGGGGAGAGGGGACCCAGTACTTC.

The V call is TRBV4-3, the J call TRBJ2-7, with 10 bases identical to TRBD2. In germline, CDR1 is LGHNA, CDR2 YSLEER. V shed 0 bases and J 4 bases; nucleotides not matched to a gene: 6. This CDR3 spans 16 amino acids. CDR3 DNA: TGCGCCAGCAGCCAAGATTGGGCTAGCGGGAGTTACGAGCAGTACTTC. The encoded protein is CASSQDWASGSYEQYF.

As for this clone: One junction end does not reproduce the germline sequence, and a read error may be involved. V usage is TRBV13 and J usage is TRBJ1-2; D not certain. The germline gives CDR1 PRHDT, CDR2 FYEKMQ (reference sequence). This CDR3 has 16 amino acids. This CDR3 reads CASSQDRGSHGYGYTF. The CDR3 DNA reads TGCGCCAGCAGCCAAGATCGGGGATCTCATGGCTATGGCTACACCTTC.

This clone was detected only a few times. The chain uses TRBV30 and TRBJ2-3, with 10 bases identical to TRBD2. V lost 1 base to trimming and J lost 0 bases; unmatched junction nucleotides: 4. Germline CDR1 GTSNPN, CDR2 SVGIG (reference sequence). This CDR3 spans 16 amino acids. The CDR3 DNA reads as TGTGCCTGGAGTGAAGGACTAGCGGCCAGCACAGATACGCAGTATTTT. It codes for CAWSEGLAASTDTQYF.

The table lists this clone with a few counts. Distinct nucleotide sequences in the sample also encode this CDR3. The rearrangement links TRBV28 to TRBJ2-2; the match to TRBD1 covers 7 bases. Germline loops: CDR1 MDHEN, CDR2 SYDVKM. The length of the CDR3 is 15 residues. The J segment lost 0 bases and the V segment lost 5 bases, leaving 3 bases of the junction unmatched. This chain's CDR3 is CASSPGTANTGELFF. The CDR3 coding sequence is TGTGCCAGCAGTCCAGGGACAGCGAACACCGGGGAGCTGTTTTTT. Variable domain in full (rest from reference TRBV28 and TRBJ2-2): DVKVTQSSRYLVKRTGEKVFLECVQDMDHENMFWYRQDPGLGLRLIYFSYDVKMKEKGDIPEGYSVSREKKERFSLILESASTNQTSMYLCASSPGTANTGELFFGEGSRLTVL.

V usage is TRBV5-4 and J usage is TRBJ1-5; 8 positions match TRBD1. Trimming at V came to 4 bases and at J to 7 bases, leaving 7 bases not matched to a gene. The CDR3 is made up of 14 amino acids. The germline V gene has CDR1 SGHNT and CDR2 YYREEE (reference sequence). CDR3: CASSKQGVEQPQHF. The DNA for the CDR3 is TGTGCCAGCAGCAAACAGGGGGTAGAACAGCCCCAGCATTTT.

This clone was observed a handful of times. The rearrangement uses TRBV5-1 and TRBJ2-1, with 8 bases that match TRBD2. Germline loops: CDR1 SGHRS, CDR2 YFSETQ. CDR3 length: 15 residues. V was pared by 1 base and J by 6 bases, with 6 bases of the junction left unmatched. CDR3 bases: TGCGCCAGCAGCTTGCTGTCCGCGGGAGGCAATGAGCAGTTCTTC. Encoded protein: CASSLLSAGGNEQFF. The full variable domain, rest sourced from reference TRBV5-1 and TRBJ2-1, is KAGVTQTPRYLIKTRGQQVTLSCSPISGHRSVSWYQQTPGQGLQFLFEYFSETQRNKGNFPGRFSGRQFSNSRSEMNVSTLELGDSALYLCASSLLSAGGNEQFFGPGTRLTVL.

This clone was observed a few times. The chain recombines TRBV11-2 with TRBJ1-1, with 7 bases identical to TRBD1. CDR3 length: 15 amino acids. Germline CDR1 and CDR2: SGHAT and FQNNGV. V was clipped by 3 bases and J by 1 base; unmatched bases: 5. The CDR3 coding sequence is TGTGCCAGCAGCTTCGCACAGGGGCAGAACACTGAAGCTTTCTTT. It translates to CASSFAQGQNTEAFF.

This clone has more than one count but fewer than ten. The J gene is TRBJ1-4, the V gene TRBV28; TRBD1 aligns across 9 bases. Germline CDR1 reads MDHEN; CDR2 reads SYDVKM. After removal of 6 bases from V and 4 bases from J, the junction contained 6 bases not matched to a gene. The CDR3 spans 15 residues. In DNA form, the CDR3 reads TGTGCCAGCAGCGAAGGGACAGGGCTTAATGAAAAACTGTTTTTT. Its translation is CASSEGTGLNEKLFF.

A few counts support this clone. J is TRBJ1-1 and V is TRBV10-2; the D is unclear. Trimming stripped 2 bases from V and 5 bases from J, with 3 bases between. The length of the CDR3 is 11 residues. Germline values: CDR1 WSHSY, CDR2 SAAADI. The DNA of the CDR3 is TGCGCCAGCAGTGAGCGTACTGAAGCTTTCTTT. Translated, it gives CASSERTEAFF.

This clone occurred a few times. The chain carries TRBV5-4 and TRBJ2-2; 12 nucleotides align to TRBD2. The junction had 1 base not matched to a gene; V was cut back by 2 bases and J by 5 bases. Germline V gene sequence: CDR1 SGHNT, CDR2 YYREEE (reference sequence). The CDR3 contains 15 residues. In nucleotides, the CDR3 is TGTGCCAGCAGCTTCGGACTAGCGGGGACCGGGGAGCTGTTTTTT. Its protein product is CASSFGLAGTGELFF.

The chain uses TRBV4-3 and TRBJ2-4; D gene unclear. Germline V lookup: CDR1 LGHNA, CDR2 YSLEER. The CDR3 is 15 residues long. The V end was cut by 0 bases, the J end by 0 bases, with 6 bases between. The CDR3 sequence is CASSQELLAKNIQYF. The CDR3 nucleotides read TGCGCCAGCAGCCAAGAACTATTAGCCAAAAACATTCAGTACTTC.

The chain has TRBV6-6 and TRBJ1-1, with 10 bases lining up with TRBD1. This CDR3 region has 15 residues. The ends lost 2 bases at V and 6 bases at J; junction bases unmatched: 6. CDR1 and CDR2 from the germline V gene are MNHNY and SVGAGI (reference sequence). The CDR3 reads CASSYPDRGKSEAFF. The CDR3 region has the DNA TGTGCCAGCAGTTACCCGGACAGGGGGAAATCTGAAGCTTTCTTT.

This clone has more than one count but fewer than ten. This rearrangement joins TRBV27 to TRBJ2-7; a weak D match, TRBD2 (5 bases). The CDR3 has 16 residues. Trimming removed 5 bases at V and 2 bases at J, with 19 bases between. Germline loops: CDR1 MNHEY, CDR2 SMNVEV (reference sequence). CDR3 sequence (DNA): TGTGCCAGCAGTCCTACACAACACGGGATTACCTACGAGCAGTACTTC. The encoded protein is CASSPTQHGITYEQYF.

This clone appeared a few times. The rearrangement uses TRBV30 and TRBJ2-7, with unresolved D. This CDR3 spans 11 amino acids. CDR1 and CDR2 (germline): GTSNPN, SVGIG (reference sequence). Trimming shortened V by 1 base and J by 7 bases, and 8 bases separated the two germline ends. The DNA of the CDR3 is TGTGCCTGGAGTGGAGCGTATGAGCAGTACTTC. It encodes CAWSGAYEQYF.

The rearrangement joins TRBV5-4 to TRBJ2-1, with 10 bases matching TRBD1. V lost 5 bases to trimming and J lost 10 bases; unmatched junction nucleotides: 9. This CDR3 region has 14 residues. Germline lookup yields CDR1 SGHNT and CDR2 YYREEE (reference sequence). The CDR3 is CASSYGQGEGEQFF. CDR3 bases: TGTGCCAGCAGTTACGGACAGGGGGAAGGAGAGCAGTTCTTC.

The chain couples TRBV14 to TRBJ2-3, with 7 bases identical to TRBD2. Trimming took 3 bases from V and 5 from J; bases not matched to a gene: 5. The germline gives CDR1 SGHDN, CDR2 FVKESK. This CDR3 comprises 14 residues. The CDR3 region is CASSHRLAVDTQYF. In DNA form, the CDR3 reads TGTGCCAGCAGCCATAGACTAGCAGTAGATACGCAGTATTTT.

This clone was counted a few times. The gene calls are TRBV29-1 and TRBJ1-4, with D perhaps matching TRBD1 (6 bases). V was clipped by 4 bases and J by 4 bases, with 16 bases between them. Germline CDR1 is SQVTM and CDR2 is ANQGSEA. This CDR3 is 15 amino acids long. CDR3 DNA sequence: TGCAGCGTTGCGTTTTTCGGACAGAGTAATGAAAAACTGTTTTTT. Its protein is CSVAFFGQSNEKLFF. The entire variable domain, with the rest obtained from reference TRBV29-1 and TRBJ1-4, is as follows: SAVISQKPSRDICQRGTSLTIQCQVDSQVTMMFWYRQQPGQSLTLIATANQGSEATYESGFVIDKFPISRPNLTFSTLTVSNMSPEDSSIYLCSVAFFGQSNEKLFFGSGTQLSVL.

This chain uses TRBV7-6 with TRBJ2-1, with 7 bases that match TRBD2. V dropped 0 bases and J dropped 8; count of bases not matched to a gene: 10. The CDR3 is 16 residues long. Germline CDR1 SGHVS, CDR2 FNYEAQ. The CDR3 protein is CASSLAGGGRTDEQFF. The CDR3 DNA reads as TGTGCCAGCAGCTTAGCTGGCGGGGGACGGACCGATGAGCAGTTCTTC.

The chain links TRBV13 to TRBJ1-1; D unresolved. CDR3 length equals 14 residues. V was pared by 6 bases and J by 4 bases, with 15 bases between. Germline CDR1 and CDR2: PRHDT and FYEKMQ (reference sequence). DNA for the CDR3: TGTGCCAGCAGATGGTCAGGAAGAATCACTGAAGCTTTCTTT. It yields the protein CASRWSGRITEAFF.

This clone was counted only a few times. The chain recombines TRBV29-1 with TRBJ2-5, with D tentatively TRBD1 (6 bases). Germline values: CDR1 SQVTM, CDR2 ANQGSEA. V lost 6 bases to trimming and J lost 4 bases, with 15 bases between them. This CDR3 comprises 13 residues. The CDR3 region has the DNA TGCAGCGTGAGGGTGGACAGCCGAGAGACCCAGTACTTC. It is translated as CSVRVDSRETQYF.